This T cell receptor (beta chain) was captured by sequencing in a study of Graves' ophthalmopathy and Graves' hyperthyroidism. Study-wide background: Calling hyperthyroidism stable required that no ophthalmopathy show up within 18 months of follow-up. General study points: Most expanded clonotypes from thyroid (those above 0.001 frequency) were also found in blood.

The CDR3 length is 18 residues. Per the germline V gene, CDR1 is LNHNV and CDR2 is YYDKDF (reference sequence). V trimming: 1 base; J trimming: 2 bases; junction bases outside the gene matches: 12. For repertoire sequencing, the TCR beta CDR3 regions were amplified from RNA transcripts. First-round RT-PCR relied on HTBI primers, and a second-round multiplex PCR came next. Each CDR3 protein gets one entry after TCRdb re-called the multiplex PCR reads with MiXCR. The table lists roughly 1.1 million distinct CDR3 sequences, 36% of them singletons. As concerns this clonotype: What it recognizes is unknown.

V and J are TRBV15 and TRBJ2-5; 8 nucleotides match TRBD1. What was sequenced was peripheral blood or thyroid tissue (not recorded which). This clonotype was sampled from an adult man with Graves' hyperthyroidism. CDR3 region: CATSRVGLTGVRQETQYF. As DNA, the CDR3 is TGTGCCACCAGCAGAGTGGGCCTGACAGGGGTTAGGCAAGAGACCCAGTACTTC.